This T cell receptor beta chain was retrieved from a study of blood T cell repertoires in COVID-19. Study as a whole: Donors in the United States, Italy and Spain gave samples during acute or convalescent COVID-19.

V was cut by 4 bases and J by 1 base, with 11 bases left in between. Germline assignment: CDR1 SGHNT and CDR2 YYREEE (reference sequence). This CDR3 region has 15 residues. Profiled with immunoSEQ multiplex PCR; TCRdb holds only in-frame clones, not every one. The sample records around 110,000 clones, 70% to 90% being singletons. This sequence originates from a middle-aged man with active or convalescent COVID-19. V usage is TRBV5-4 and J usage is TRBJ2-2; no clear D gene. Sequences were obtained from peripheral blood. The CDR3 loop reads CASSQFGVNTGELFF. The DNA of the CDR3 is TGTGCCAGCAGCCAATTCGGAGTGAACACCGGGGAGCTGTTTTTT.